The entry below describes one T cell receptor beta chain. J gave up 9 bases and V 1 base, and 6 bases lay outside the gene matches. This CDR3 has 15 residues. The germline CDR1 and CDR2 sequences are SGHDT and YYEEEE. This sample was included in a study of cytomegalovirus exposure and HLA in healthy donors. PCR used 60 Vbeta primers and 13 Jbeta primers. Clones were read by immunoSEQ multiplex PCR, and TCRdb kept only the in-frame ones, dropping some. The sample has around 190,000 clones, about four fifths seen once. The sample taken for sequencing was PBMCs. The TCR sequence derives from a woman aged 45-65 years in good health and CMV-seronegative. This chain uses TRBV5-6 with TRBJ2-1, with TRBD2 matching over 11 bases. The CDR3 bases are TGTGCCAGCAGCTTGACTAGCGGGAGTTTCACTGAGCAGTTCTTC. This encodes CASSLTSGSFTEQFF.